The rows below give T cell receptor beta chains drawn from one sample of a study of control samples from healthy donors and cancer patients. Data came from immunoSEQ multiplex PCR; TCRdb stores just in-frame clones and leaves some out. Of 130,000 to 150,000 clones in the sample, 75% to 95% were seen once. What was sequenced was blood. The origin of the receptors is a man in his thirties or forties in good health. Each CDR3 is given with its conserved first and last residue. Clone size is shown for a subset of rows, as once, few, many or a class of expanded clone.

>TRBJ2-6|TRBV19|medium-sized
CASSFGQASGANVLTF
>TRBJ1-5|TRBV6-1|.
CASSESVDGGQPQHF
>TRBJ2-1|TRBV27|.
CASSWGYSHNEQFF
>TRBJ2-1|TRBV7-9|.
CASSSPRLAGDLNEQFF
>TRBJ1-2|TRBV4-1|.
CASSQDLSQGARGYTF
>TRBJ1-2|TRBV12-5|.
CASGFLRTDGYTF
>TRBJ1-6|TRBV18|.
CASSLDVYNSPLHF
>TRBJ1-5|TRBV19|.
CASSTQVYSNQPQHF
>TRBJ2-3|TRBV9|.
CASSPGTWVSDTQYF
>TRBJ2-1|TRBV24-1|.
CATSDLPPGQNNEQFF
>TRBJ2-3|TRBV27|.
CASSLAGGLGDTQYF
>TRBJ2-6|TRBV19|.
CASSKLVSGANVLTF
>TRBJ1-1|TRBV29-1|.
CSVGVLTEAFF
>TRBJ2-2|TRBV7-9|.
CASSLGTGELFF
>TRBJ2-2|TRBV3-1/TRBV3-2|.
CASRPGPKNTGELFF
>TRBJ2-3|TRBV11-2|.
CASSLVAGGNADTQYF
>TRBJ1-3|TRBV7-6|.
CASSPTGQAGNTIYF
>TRBJ2-7|TRBV6-5|.
CASKPHGVSYEQYF
>TRBJ2-1|TRBV19|.
CASSIVAGGSYNEQFF
>TRBJ1-2|TRBV12-3/TRBV12-4|once
CASSYGYGYTF
>TRBJ1-1|TRBV12-3/TRBV12-4|.
CASSLYRYTEAFF
>TRBJ1-6|TRBV28|.
CASSLSGFRNSPLHF
>TRBJ1-2|TRBV29-1|.
CSVAGTGEVHGYTF
>TRBJ2-7|TRBV29-1|.
CSVTGLAAYEQYF
>TRBJ1-1|TRBV19|.
CASSILKGTEAFF
>TRBJ2-7|TRBV2|.
CASSEALRGGRSEQYF
>TRBJ2-3|TRBV7-2|.
CASSLAASGGGTDTQYF
>TRBJ1-1|TRBV12-3/TRBV12-4|.
CASSLENTEAFF
>TRBJ2-1|TRBV6-2/TRBV6-3|.
CASSYDAHLYNEQFF